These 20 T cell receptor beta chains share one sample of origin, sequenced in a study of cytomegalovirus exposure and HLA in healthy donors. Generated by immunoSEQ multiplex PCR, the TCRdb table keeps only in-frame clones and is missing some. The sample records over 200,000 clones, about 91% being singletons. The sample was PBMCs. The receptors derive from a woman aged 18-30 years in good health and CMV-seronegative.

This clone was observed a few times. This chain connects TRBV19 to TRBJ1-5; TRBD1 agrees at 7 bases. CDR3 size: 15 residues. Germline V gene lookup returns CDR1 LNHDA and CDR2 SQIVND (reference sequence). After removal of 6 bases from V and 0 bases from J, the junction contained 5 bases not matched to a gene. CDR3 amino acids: CASRTTGNSNQPQHF. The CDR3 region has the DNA TGTGCCAGTAGGACGACAGGGAATAGCAATCAGCCCCAGCATTTT.

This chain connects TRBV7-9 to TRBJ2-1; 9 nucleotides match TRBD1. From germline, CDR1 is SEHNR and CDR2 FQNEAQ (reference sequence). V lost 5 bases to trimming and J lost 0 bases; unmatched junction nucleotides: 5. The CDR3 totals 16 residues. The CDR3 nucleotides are TGTGCCAGCAGCAGCACAGGGGGCGCCTCCTACAATGAGCAGTTCTTC. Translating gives CASSSTGGASYNEQFF.

Written as DNA, the CDR3 is TGTGCCAGCAGACCTGACTCCGATCCCTACGAGCAGTACTTC. This encodes CASRPDSDPYEQYF. V gene TRBV6-4 combines with J gene TRBJ2-7; D is ambiguous. The CDR3 has 14 amino acids. CDR1 and CDR2 (germline): MRHNA, SNTAGT. V was shortened by 6 bases and J by 2 bases, with 14 bases between the two germline ends.

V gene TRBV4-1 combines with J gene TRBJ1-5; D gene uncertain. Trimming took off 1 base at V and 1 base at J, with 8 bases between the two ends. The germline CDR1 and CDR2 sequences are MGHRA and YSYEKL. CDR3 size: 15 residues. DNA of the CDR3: TGCGCCAGCAGCCAAGGCAGACTAAGCAATCAGCCCCAGCATTTT. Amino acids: CASSQGRLSNQPQHF.

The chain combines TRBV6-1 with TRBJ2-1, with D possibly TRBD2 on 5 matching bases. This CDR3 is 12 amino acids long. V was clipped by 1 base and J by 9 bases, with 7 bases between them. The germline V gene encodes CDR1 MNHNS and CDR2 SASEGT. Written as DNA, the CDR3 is TGTGCCAGCAGTGAAGGGAGCGGTGAGCAGTTCTTC. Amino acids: CASSEGSGEQFF.

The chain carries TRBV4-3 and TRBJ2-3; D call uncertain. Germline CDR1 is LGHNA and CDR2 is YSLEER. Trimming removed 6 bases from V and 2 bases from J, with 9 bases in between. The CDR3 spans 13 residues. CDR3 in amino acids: CASSHSSTDTQYF. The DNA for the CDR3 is TGCGCCAGCAGTCACTCATCCACAGATACGCAGTATTTT.

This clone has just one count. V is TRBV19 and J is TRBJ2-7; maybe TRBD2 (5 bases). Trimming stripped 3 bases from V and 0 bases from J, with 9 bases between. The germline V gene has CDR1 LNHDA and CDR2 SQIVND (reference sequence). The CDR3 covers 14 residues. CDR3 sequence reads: CASSIDGVSYEQYF. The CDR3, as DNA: TGTGCCAGTAGTATTGACGGGGTCTCCTACGAGCAGTACTTC.

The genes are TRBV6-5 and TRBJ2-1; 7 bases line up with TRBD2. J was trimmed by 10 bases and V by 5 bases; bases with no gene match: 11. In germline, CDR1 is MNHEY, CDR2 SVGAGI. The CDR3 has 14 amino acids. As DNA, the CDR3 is TGTGCCAGCAGTCCATTACCTAGCGGCGGGGAGCAGTTCTTC. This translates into CASSPLPSGGEQFF.

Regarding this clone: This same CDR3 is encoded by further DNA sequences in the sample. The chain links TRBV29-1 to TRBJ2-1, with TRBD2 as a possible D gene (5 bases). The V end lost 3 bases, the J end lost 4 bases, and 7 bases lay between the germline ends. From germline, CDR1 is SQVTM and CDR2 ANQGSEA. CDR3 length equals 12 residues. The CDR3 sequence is CSVDRTYNEQFF. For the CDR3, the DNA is TGCAGCGTTGACAGGACTTACAATGAGCAGTTCTTC.

The CDR3 protein is CASRQGALSGYTF. CDR3 DNA sequence: TGTGCCAGCAGACAGGGGGCGCTTTCTGGCTACACCTTC. The genes are TRBV25-1 and TRBJ1-2, with TRBD1 matching 9 bases. In germline, CDR1 is MGHDK, CDR2 SYGVNS. V dropped 6 bases and J dropped 7; count of bases not matched to a gene: 6. The CDR3 is 13 residues long.

The CDR3 here is CASSPLGTGKYNEQFF. The CDR3 DNA follows: TGTGCCAGCTCACCACTTGGGACAGGGAAATACAATGAGCAGTTCTTC. This chain joins TRBV18 and TRBJ2-1; TRBD1 matches 9 bases. In germline, CDR1 is KGHSH, CDR2 LQKENI. The length of the CDR3 is 16 residues. With 1 base clipped from V and 4 bases from J, the junction kept 5 bases outside the gene matches.

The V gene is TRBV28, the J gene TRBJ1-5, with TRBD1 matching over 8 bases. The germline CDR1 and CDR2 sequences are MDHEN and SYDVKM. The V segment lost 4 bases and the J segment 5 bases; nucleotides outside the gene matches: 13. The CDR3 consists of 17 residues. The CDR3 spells CASSYNQGARGDQPQHF. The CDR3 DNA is TGTGCCAGCAGTTATAATCAGGGGGCGAGGGGGGATCAGCCCCAGCATTTT.

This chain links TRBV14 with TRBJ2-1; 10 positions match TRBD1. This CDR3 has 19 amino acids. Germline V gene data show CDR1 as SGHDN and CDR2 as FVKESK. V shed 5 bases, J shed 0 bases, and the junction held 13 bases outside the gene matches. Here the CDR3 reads CASSFHPGQGSSSYNEQFF. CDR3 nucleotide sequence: TGTGCCAGCAGCTTTCACCCGGGACAGGGGTCAAGCTCCTACAATGAGCAGTTCTTC.

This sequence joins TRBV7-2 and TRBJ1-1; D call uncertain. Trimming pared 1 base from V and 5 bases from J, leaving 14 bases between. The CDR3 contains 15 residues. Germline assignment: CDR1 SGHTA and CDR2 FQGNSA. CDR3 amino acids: CASSLVEGRVTEAFF. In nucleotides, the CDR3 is TGTGCCAGCAGCTTAGTGGAGGGTCGGGTGACTGAAGCTTTCTTT.

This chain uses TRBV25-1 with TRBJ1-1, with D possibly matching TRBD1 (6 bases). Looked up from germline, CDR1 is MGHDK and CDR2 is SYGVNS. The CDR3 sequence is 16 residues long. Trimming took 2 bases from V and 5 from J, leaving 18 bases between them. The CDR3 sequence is CASSERVGAMETEAFF. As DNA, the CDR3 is TGTGCCAGCAGTGAAAGAGTGGGGGCCATGGAGACTGAAGCTTTCTTT. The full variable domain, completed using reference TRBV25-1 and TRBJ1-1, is EADIYQTPRYLVIGTGKKITLECSQTMGHDKMYWYQQDPGMELHLIHYSYGVNSTEKGDLSSESTVSRIRTEHFPLTLESARPSHTSQYLCASSERVGAMETEAFFGQGTRLTVV.

The DNA for the CDR3 is TGTGCCAGCAGCTTGACCCTCTCTGGACTAGCGGGATACAATGAGCAGTTCTTC. Translated: CASSLTLSGLAGYNEQFF. The chain uses TRBV5-6 and TRBJ2-1; 12 nucleotides agree with TRBD2. V lost 1 base, J lost 4 bases, and 9 bases stayed unmatched. The germline V gene encodes CDR1 SGHDT and CDR2 YYEEEE. The CDR3 loop spans 18 amino acids.

The chain's CDR3 is CASSQSSRGLQPQHF. The DNA for the CDR3 is TGTGCCAGCAGCCAATCGAGCAGGGGGCTTCAGCCCCAGCATTTT. V gene TRBV27 combines with J gene TRBJ1-5; TRBD1 matches 8 bases. Trimming took 6 bases from V and 6 from J; bases not matched to a gene: 10. Germline V gives CDR1 MNHEY, CDR2 SMNVEV (reference sequence). The CDR3 extends over 15 amino acids.

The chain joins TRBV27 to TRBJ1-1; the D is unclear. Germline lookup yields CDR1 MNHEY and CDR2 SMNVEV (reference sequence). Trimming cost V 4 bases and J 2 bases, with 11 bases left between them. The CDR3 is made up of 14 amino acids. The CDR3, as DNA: TGTGCCAGCAGTTCCCGCGGGGTCAACACTGAAGCTTTCTTT. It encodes CASSSRGVNTEAFF.

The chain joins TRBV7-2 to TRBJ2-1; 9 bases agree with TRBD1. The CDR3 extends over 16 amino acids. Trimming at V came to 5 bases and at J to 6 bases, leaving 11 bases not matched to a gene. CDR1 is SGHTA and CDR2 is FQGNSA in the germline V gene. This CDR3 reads CASSKRGTGKFNEQFF. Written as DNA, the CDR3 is TGTGCCAGCAGCAAAAGAGGGACAGGGAAGTTCAATGAGCAGTTCTTC.

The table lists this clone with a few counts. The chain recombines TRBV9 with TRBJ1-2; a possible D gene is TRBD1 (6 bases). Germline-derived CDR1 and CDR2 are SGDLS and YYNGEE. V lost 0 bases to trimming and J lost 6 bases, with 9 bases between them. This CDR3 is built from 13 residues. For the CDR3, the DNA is TGTGCCAGCAGCGTAGTACAGGGACATGGCTACACCTTC. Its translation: CASSVVQGHGYTF.